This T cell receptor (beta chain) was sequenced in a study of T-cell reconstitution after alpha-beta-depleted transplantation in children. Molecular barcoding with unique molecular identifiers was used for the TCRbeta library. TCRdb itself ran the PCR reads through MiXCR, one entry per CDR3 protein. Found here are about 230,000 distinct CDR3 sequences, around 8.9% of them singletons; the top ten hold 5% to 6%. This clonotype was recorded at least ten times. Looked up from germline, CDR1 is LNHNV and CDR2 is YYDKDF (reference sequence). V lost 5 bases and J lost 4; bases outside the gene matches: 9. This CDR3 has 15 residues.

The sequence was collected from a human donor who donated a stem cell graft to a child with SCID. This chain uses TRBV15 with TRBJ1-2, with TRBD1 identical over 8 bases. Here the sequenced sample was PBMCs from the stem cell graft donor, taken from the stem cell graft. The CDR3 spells CATSGPRTGFYGYTF. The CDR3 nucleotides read TGTGCCACCAGCGGACCCCGGACAGGGTTCTATGGCTACACCTTC.